Shown below are 15 T cell receptor beta chains from a single sample sequenced in a study of T-cell memory formation after mild COVID-19. Each CDR3 protein is one row after TCRdb ran MiXCR on the 5' RACE reads. The sample yields under 550,000 distinct CDR3 sequences, 15% to 20% seen once. Sequenced sample: PBMCs or a T cell subset sorted from them (not recorded which). These receptors were collected from an adult woman who had mild COVID-19 (a few samples of this study predate the infection). Cell type and time point are not known.

This clonotype was recorded a few times. The rearrangement uses TRBV4-3 and TRBJ2-7, with 10 bases lining up with TRBD1. Germline V CDR1 and CDR2: LGHNA, YSLEER. Losses at the gene ends were 2 bases for V and 6 bases for J; bases not matched to a gene: 4. This CDR3 region has 14 residues. CDR3 region: CASSQPGTGAEQYF. The CDR3 bases are TGCGCCAGCAGCCAACCCGGGACAGGGGCCGAGCAGTACTTC.

This rearrangement joins TRBV12-5 to TRBJ1-2; TRBD1 agrees at 7 bases. From germline, CDR1 is LGHNT and CDR2 FRNRAP. This CDR3 spans 14 amino acids. Losses at the gene ends were 1 base for V and 7 bases for J; bases not matched to a gene: 6. CDR3 DNA: TGTGCTAGTGGTTTGGGAAGACAGGGATTTGGCTACACCTTC. As protein: CASGLGRQGFGYTF. The variable domain in full, completed from reference TRBV12-5 and TRBJ1-2, reads DARVTQTPRHKVTEMGQEVTMRCQPILGHNTVFWYRQTMMQGLELLAYFRNRAPLDDSGMPKDRFSAEMPDATLATLKIQPSEPRDSAVYFCASGLGRQGFGYTFGSGTRLTVV.

This clonotype was detected a few times. The chain links TRBV7-2 to TRBJ2-3, with a weak D call TRBD2 (6 bases). The CDR3 totals 15 residues. Germline V gene lookup returns CDR1 SGHTA and CDR2 FQGNSA. V was shortened by 4 bases and J by 5 bases, with 16 bases between the two germline ends. CDR3 region: CASSSQVGSLDTQYF. The CDR3 bases are TGTGCCAGCAGCTCACAGGTCGGGAGTCTAGATACGCAGTATTTT.

The sample holds a few counts of this clonotype. The chain uses TRBV7-9 and TRBJ2-3; D not resolved. Deletions cut 2 bases from V and 1 base from J, with 10 bases between. The CDR3 spans 15 residues. Germline values: CDR1 SEHNR, CDR2 FQNEAQ (reference sequence). The CDR3 here is CASSLSIGRTDTQYF. The CDR3 nucleotides are TGTGCCAGCAGCTTATCCATTGGACGCACAGATACGCAGTATTTT.

On this clonotype: A read error may produce the germline difference seen at one junction end. The chain links TRBV28 to TRBJ2-7; 10 bases fit TRBD2. Germline V gene data show CDR1 as MDHEN and CDR2 as SYDVKM. This CDR3 is built from 18 residues. The CDR3 region is CAGSLSRLAGVKPYEQYF. CDR3 bases: TGTGCCGGCAGTTTAAGTAGGCTAGCGGGAGTTAAACCCTACGAGCAGTACTTC.

This clonotype showed up just a few times. The J gene is TRBJ1-2, the V gene TRBV7-2; the D is unclear. The germline V gene has CDR1 SGHTA and CDR2 FQGNSA. This CDR3 is built from 16 residues. V was pared by 0 bases and J by 5 bases, with 16 bases between. CDR3 region: CASSLATALGPYGYTF. DNA for the CDR3: TGTGCCAGCAGCTTAGCTACAGCCCTTGGGCCTTATGGCTACACCTTC.

This clonotype was picked up many times. The gene calls are TRBV12-3 or TRBV12-4 and TRBJ2-5; TRBD1 agrees at 9 bases. V was clipped by 0 bases and J by 5 bases; unmatched bases: 7. The CDR3 has 16 amino acids. CDR3 DNA sequence: TGTGCCAGCAGTTTAGCCCTGTACAGGGGGCGGGAGACCCAGTACTTC. Translation gives CASSLALYRGRETQYF.

The gene calls are TRBV18 and TRBJ1-5; no clear D. Germline CDR1 KGHSH, CDR2 LQKENI. The CDR3 runs 13 residues. Trimming removed 8 bases from V and 2 bases from J, with 10 bases in between. The CDR3 nucleotides read TGTGCCAGCCATTTTGGCGGCAATCAGCCCCAGCATTTT. Amino acid sequence: CASHFGGNQPQHF.

This clonotype was picked up a small number of times. The rearrangement links TRBV6-2 or TRBV6-3 to TRBJ2-5; 8 bases align to TRBD1. Per the germline V gene, CDR1 is MNHEY and CDR2 is SVGEGT. The CDR3 spans 18 residues. With 5 bases clipped from V and 6 bases from J, the junction kept 20 bases outside the gene matches. CDR3 residues: CASSAGGAGTPGAKTQYF. CDR3 DNA sequence: TGTGCCAGCAGTGCAGGGGGCGCGGGGACTCCCGGGGCGAAGACCCAGTACTTC.

This clonotype was picked up a small number of times. The CDR3 DNA sequence: TGTGCCAGTCACGGGGGCGAAGAGACCCAGTACTTC. It encodes CASHGGEETQYF. The chain combines TRBV19 with TRBJ2-5; D is possibly TRBD1 or TRBD2 (6 bases each). Germline V lookup: CDR1 LNHDA, CDR2 SQIVND (reference sequence). The CDR3 runs to 12 residues. V was pared by 8 bases and J by 3 bases, with 10 bases between.

The V and J genes are TRBV10-3 and TRBJ2-5, with unresolved D. Germline V gene lookup returns CDR1 ENHRY and CDR2 SYGVKD. Between the trimmed V and J ends, which lost 8 bases and 5 bases, there was a span of 21 bases. The CDR3 has 15 residues. The CDR3 loop is CAIRSVLEIVETQYF. CDR3 DNA sequence: TGTGCCATCCGGTCAGTGCTGGAAATAGTGGAGACCCAGTACTTC.

The V gene is TRBV12-3 or TRBV12-4, the J gene TRBJ1-2; TRBD1 is a possible D gene (6 bases). CDR3 length: 16 amino acids. The V end was cut by 4 bases, the J end by 3 bases, with 18 bases between. CDR3 in amino acids: CASSSHQWDNDYGYTF. The CDR3 DNA reads as TGTGCCAGCAGTTCCCATCAATGGGACAACGACTATGGCTACACCTTC.

The rearrangement uses TRBV20-1 and TRBJ2-3, with no clear D. Germline V gene lookup returns CDR1 DFQATT and CDR2 SNEGSKA (reference sequence). There are 13 residues in the CDR3. V gave up 0 bases and J gave up 5 bases, with 9 bases separating them. The CDR3 DNA reads TGCAGTGCTAGAGATAAGAGGAAAGATACGCAGTATTTT. It yields the protein CSARDKRKDTQYF.

This chain uses TRBV12-3 or TRBV12-4 with TRBJ1-3; D may be TRBD1 (5 bases). Trimming removed 5 bases from V and 4 bases from J, with 9 bases in between. The CDR3 consists of 13 residues. The CDR3 loop is CASSPYRGNTIYF. CDR3 sequence (DNA): TGTGCCAGCAGTCCCTACAGGGGAAACACCATATATTTT.

Ten or more counts support this clonotype. The chain uses TRBV9 and TRBJ2-1; 14 bases align to TRBD2. Germline loops: CDR1 SGDLS, CDR2 YYNGEE. V gave up 3 bases and J gave up 9 bases; unmatched junction bases: 5. The CDR3 is 15 residues long. Here the CDR3 reads CASSDGLAGGLEQFF. The CDR3 DNA is TGTGCCAGCAGCGATGGACTAGCGGGAGGACTTGAGCAGTTCTTC. Full variable domain (rest looked up from reference TRBV9 and TRBJ2-1): DSGVTQTPKHLITATGQRVTLRCSPRSGDLSVYWYQQSLDQGLQFLIQYYNGEERAKGNILERFSAQQFPDLHSELNLSSLELGDSALYFCASSDGLAGGLEQFFGPGTRLTVL.